The 18 T cell receptor beta chains below were found in one sample sequenced in a study of T-cell reconstitution after alpha-beta-depleted transplantation in children. The TCRbeta library was prepared with unique molecular identifiers. MiXCR, run by TCRdb on the PCR reads, gives a single entry per CDR3 protein. In the table there are almost 400,000 distinct CDR3 sequences, about a fifth of which are singletons. This specimen consisted of PBMCs from the stem cell graft donor, obtained from the stem cell graft. The receptor source for this set is a human donor who donated a stem cell graft to a child with acute myeloid leukemia.

In its sample, this clonotype was seen a few times. The chain carries TRBV12-3 or TRBV12-4 and TRBJ2-1, with TRBD1 matching over 8 bases. J lost 8 bases, V lost 5 bases, and 11 bases had no gene match. This CDR3 is 15 amino acids long. The CDR3 DNA is TGTGCCAGCAGTCTCGACAGGGGCCTTTCTTATGAGCAGTTCTTC. Its translation: CASSLDRGLSYEQFF.

The gene calls are TRBV6-5 and TRBJ2-2; 10 nucleotides agree with TRBD2. Germline CDR1 reads MNHEY; CDR2 reads SVGAGI. V was pared by 2 bases and J by 3 bases, with 6 bases of the junction left unmatched. CDR3 length: 17 residues. CDR3 protein: CASSYTTSGRDTGELFF. The CDR3 DNA sequence: TGTGCCAGCAGTTACACGACTAGCGGGCGAGACACCGGGGAGCTGTTTTTT.

This clonotype came up many times. The chain employs TRBV11-2 and TRBJ2-7; 8 bases line up with TRBD1. V lost 4 bases, J lost 3 bases, and 8 bases stayed unmatched. The germline V gene has CDR1 SGHAT and CDR2 FQNNGV. This CDR3 contains 15 residues. The CDR3 reads CASSWSADRGYEQYF. CDR3 DNA sequence: TGTGCCAGCAGCTGGTCCGCAGACAGGGGCTACGAGCAGTACTTC.

This clonotype was found many times. CDR3 sequence (DNA): TGCAGCGTGGCCACGGGTTCTGACACAGATACGCAGTATTTT. Amino acids: CSVATGSDTDTQYF. V is TRBV29-1 and J is TRBJ2-3; D is uncertain. Germline V CDR1 and CDR2: SQVTM, ANQGSEA. The CDR3 is made up of 14 amino acids. V gave up 6 bases and J gave up 2 bases, with 15 bases separating them.

The chain combines TRBV29-1 with TRBJ2-7; 7 bases map to TRBD1. Germline V gene lookup returns CDR1 SQVTM and CDR2 ANQGSEA. The CDR3 contains 13 residues. V dropped 7 bases and J dropped 1; count of bases not matched to a gene: 7. CDR3: CSAKRDRSYEQYF. The CDR3 DNA reads TGCAGCGCAAAACGGGACAGATCCTACGAGCAGTACTTC.

This clonotype has at least ten counts. The chain carries TRBV12-3 or TRBV12-4 and TRBJ2-6; D is uncertain. This CDR3 region has 16 residues. Trimming left V 2 bases short and J 0 bases short, with 8 bases between. Here the CDR3 reads CASSLRVSSGANVLTF. In nucleotides, the CDR3 is TGTGCCAGCAGTTTACGGGTGAGCTCTGGGGCCAACGTCCTGACTTTC.

The chain employs TRBV20-1 and TRBJ2-7; D is possibly TRBD1 (6 bases). The CDR3 consists of 14 residues. CDR1 and CDR2 (germline): DFQATT, SNEGSKA (reference sequence). Trimming pared 6 bases from V and 0 bases from J, leaving 15 bases between. CDR3 region: CSADRQEPSYEQYF. Here the CDR3 DNA reads TGCAGTGCGGATAGACAGGAACCCTCCTACGAGCAGTACTTC.

The chain couples TRBV20-1 to TRBJ1-1; D unresolved. Trimming removed 6 bases from V and 1 base from J, with 6 bases in between. CDR3 size: 11 residues. Germline-derived CDR1 and CDR2 are DFQATT and SNEGSKA (reference sequence). The DNA for the CDR3 is TGCAGTGCGAAAAAGAACACTGAAGCTTTCTTT. This gives the protein CSAKKNTEAFF.

This clonotype appeared once. This chain connects TRBV20-1 to TRBJ2-5; 8 bases align to TRBD2. The V segment lost 6 bases and the J segment 0 bases; nucleotides outside the gene matches: 9. The CDR3 covers 15 residues. CDR1 is DFQATT, CDR2 SNEGSKA, per germline (reference sequence). CDR3 region: CSANSGERYQETQYF. The CDR3 region has the DNA TGCAGTGCCAATAGCGGGGAAAGGTACCAAGAGACCCAGTACTTC.

Only one count was recorded for this clonotype. The V and J genes are TRBV12-5 and TRBJ2-7, with D tentatively TRBD1 or TRBD2 (6 bases each). Trimming took off 0 bases at V and 6 bases at J, with 9 bases between the two ends. Germline loops: CDR1 LGHNT, CDR2 FRNRAP. This CDR3 spans 13 amino acids. CDR3 coding DNA: TGTGCTAGTGGTTTGGTGGGGGGCGGCGAGCAGTACTTC. Translation gives CASGLVGGGEQYF.

The chain joins TRBV29-1 to TRBJ2-2, with a possible D match to TRBD2 (6 bases). The CDR3 runs to 13 residues. Trimming took off 5 bases at V and 6 bases at J, with 13 bases between the two ends. The germline V gene has CDR1 SQVTM and CDR2 ANQGSEA. CDR3 residues: CSVFPGGAGELFF. The CDR3 bases are TGCAGCGTTTTCCCCGGGGGTGCCGGGGAGCTGTTTTTT.

The chain carries TRBV12-3 or TRBV12-4 and TRBJ1-1; D may be TRBD1 (6 bases). V lost 0 bases to trimming and J lost 8 bases, with 10 bases between them. The CDR3 is 13 residues long. The CDR3 loop reads CASSLAGTPEAFF. The CDR3 region has the DNA TGTGCCAGCAGTTTAGCTGGGACACCGGAAGCTTTCTTT.

This clonotype has only a few counts. This chain joins TRBV10-3 and TRBJ2-1, with D perhaps given as TRBD1 or TRBD2 (5 bases each). Trimming pared 11 bases from V and 5 bases from J, leaving 22 bases between. The CDR3 spans 15 residues. The V gene's germline CDR1 is ENHRY and CDR2 SYGVKD. This CDR3 reads CASKGQGSANNEQFF. CDR3 bases: TGTGCCTCAAAAGGCCAGGGTAGCGCGAACAATGAGCAGTTCTTC.

The chain recombines TRBV9 with TRBJ2-5; no reliable D call. From germline, CDR1 is SGDLS and CDR2 YYNGEE. The CDR3 totals 12 residues. The germline V and J ends were trimmed by 2 bases and 5 bases, with 7 bases remaining between them. The CDR3 here is CASSVGFETQYF. The CDR3 DNA reads TGTGCCAGCAGCGTTGGATTTGAGACCCAGTACTTC.

The DNA of the CDR3 is TGTGCCACTCAACGGGACGAAATGTTCTACGAGCAGTACTTC. Encoded protein: CATQRDEMFYEQYF. J is TRBJ2-7 and V is TRBV7-2; tentatively, D is TRBD1 or TRBD2 (5 bases each). The V end lost 10 bases, the J end lost 3 bases, and 19 bases lay between the germline ends. The germline V gene has CDR1 SGHTA and CDR2 FQGNSA. This CDR3 contains 14 residues.

The genes are TRBV5-5 and TRBJ2-1; tentatively, D is TRBD1 (5 bases). The CDR3 totals 15 residues. Germline CDR1 and CDR2: SGHKS and YYEKEE (reference sequence). Trimming pared 4 bases from V and 0 bases from J, leaving 11 bases between. DNA of the CDR3: TGTGCCAGCAGCACCCAGGGAAGCTCCTACAATGAGCAGTTCTTC. It translates to CASSTQGSSYNEQFF.

This clonotype was detected ten times or more. The chain recombines TRBV7-3 with TRBJ2-5; weak D call: TRBD1 (5 bases). CDR1 is SGHTA, CDR2 FQGTGA, per germline. The CDR3 length is 13 residues. Trimming pared 5 bases from V and 2 bases from J, leaving 9 bases between. The CDR3 region is CASSLGHQETQYF. The CDR3 DNA reads TGTGCCAGCAGCCTCGGACATCAAGAGACCCAGTACTTC.

This clonotype was counted ten times or more. The V call is TRBV6-5, the J call TRBJ2-1, with 12 bases identical to TRBD2. CDR3 length: 18 amino acids. Trimming cost V 5 bases and J 0 bases; bases outside gene matches: 8. CDR1 and CDR2 (germline): MNHEY, SVGAGI. The CDR3 sequence: CASSTPSSGRASYNEQFF. The CDR3 DNA sequence: TGTGCCAGCAGTACCCCCTCTAGCGGGAGGGCCTCCTACAATGAGCAGTTCTTC.